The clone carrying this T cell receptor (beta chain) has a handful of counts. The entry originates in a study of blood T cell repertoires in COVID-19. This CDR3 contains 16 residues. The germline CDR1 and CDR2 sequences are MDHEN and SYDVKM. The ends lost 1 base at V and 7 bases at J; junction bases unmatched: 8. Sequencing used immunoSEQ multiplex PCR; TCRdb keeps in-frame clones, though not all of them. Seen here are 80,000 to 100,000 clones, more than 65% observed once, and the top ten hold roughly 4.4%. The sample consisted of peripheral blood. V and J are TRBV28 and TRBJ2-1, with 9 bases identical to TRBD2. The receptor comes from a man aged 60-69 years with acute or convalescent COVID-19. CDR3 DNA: TGTGCCAGCAGTTTATTAGTCGCGGGAGGGCCAAATGAGCAGTTCTTC. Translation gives CASSLLVAGGPNEQFF.